These 32 T cell receptor beta chains were all obtained from the same sample, sequenced in a study of blood T cells in healthy people across ages. A J-beta primer mix and a sample-barcoded 5' primer were used in a second PCR of about 7 to 12 cycles. One entry per CDR3 protein results from TCRdb running MiXCR on the 5' RACE reads. The table lists 1.5 million to 2 million distinct CDR3 sequences, about two fifths of them singletons, with around 23% in the top ten. The sequencing input was blood. These receptors were taken from a human donor in good health.

This clonotype was observed a few times. The rearrangement links TRBV7-2 to TRBJ2-3; D unresolved. V lost 4 bases and J 7 bases, leaving 18 bases between the germline ends. CDR3 length: 15 amino acids. Per the germline V gene, CDR1 is SGHTA and CDR2 is FQGNSA. The CDR3 sequence: CASSSSTSRSNTQYF. CDR3 sequence (DNA): TGTGCCAGCAGCTCCTCTACATCGAGGTCAAATACGCAGTATTTT.

This rearrangement joins TRBV6-1 to TRBJ2-7; TRBD2 might be the D (6 bases). The V gene lost 5 bases and the J gene lost 2 bases, with 16 bases spanning the gap. Germline CDR1 and CDR2: MNHNS and SASEGT. The CDR3 covers 15 residues. The CDR3 here is CASSPIIAATYEQYF. The CDR3 coding sequence is TGTGCCAGCAGTCCCATAATAGCGGCGACCTACGAGCAGTACTTC.

This clonotype was seen only a few times. The rearrangement joins TRBV7-9 to TRBJ2-7; unclear D gene. Germline CDR1 and CDR2: SEHNR and FQNEAQ (reference sequence). The CDR3 covers 13 residues. Trimming left V 5 bases short and J 2 bases short, with 10 bases between. Written as DNA, the CDR3 is TGTGCCAGCAGCAGGGTATCTCCCTACGAGCAGTACTTC. Residues: CASSRVSPYEQYF.

In its sample, this clonotype was seen a few times. Here the CDR3 DNA reads TGCAGTGTCACTATACCAGGGTTTCTTGGCTACACCTTC. As protein: CSVTIPGFLGYTF. This chain joins TRBV20-1 and TRBJ1-2, with a tentative D call TRBD1 (5 bases). Germline V CDR1 and CDR2: DFQATT, SNEGSKA (reference sequence). Deletions cut 7 bases from V and 7 bases from J, with 19 bases between. CDR3 length equals 13 residues.

This clonotype was counted only a few times. This chain links TRBV7-9 with TRBJ2-7, with a possible D match to TRBD2 (5 bases). Germline assignment: CDR1 SEHNR and CDR2 FQNEAQ (reference sequence). V was pared by 8 bases and J by 7 bases, with 12 bases between. This CDR3 region has 11 residues. CDR3 sequence: CASEEDWEQYF. The DNA of the CDR3 is TGTGCCAGCGAGGAGGATTGGGAGCAGTACTTC.

This clonotype was observed a handful of times. CDR3: CASTPGTGGGKLFF. The CDR3 nucleotides read TGCGCCAGCACCCCTGGGACAGGGGGCGGAAAACTGTTTTTT. The rearrangement uses TRBV5-1 and TRBJ1-4, with 12 bases matching TRBD1. After removal of 6 bases from V and 10 bases from J, the junction contained 7 bases not matched to a gene. The length of the CDR3 is 14 residues. Germline V lookup: CDR1 SGHRS, CDR2 YFSETQ. Full variable domain (remainder filled in from reference TRBV5-1 and TRBJ1-4): KAGVTQTPRYLIKTRGQQVTLSCSPISGHRSVSWYQQTPGQGLQFLFEYFSETQRNKGNFPGRFSGRQFSNSRSEMNVSTLELGDSALYLCASTPGTGGGKLFFGSGTQLSVL.

V usage is TRBV3-1 and J usage is TRBJ1-5; D is uncertain. The CDR3 has 15 residues. V dropped 0 bases and J dropped 4 bases, with 10 bases sitting between them. CDR1 LGHDT and CDR2 YNNKEL come from the germline V gene (reference sequence). The CDR3 bases are TGTGCCAGCAGCCAAGATGGGAGCCCAAATCAGCCCCAGCATTTT. The encoded protein is CASSQDGSPNQPQHF.

The V and J genes are TRBV6-1 and TRBJ1-5; 8 bases agree with TRBD1. Germline values: CDR1 MNHNS, CDR2 SASEGT. V shed 9 bases and J 1 base; nucleotides not matched to a gene: 8. This CDR3 is built from 15 residues. The CDR3 reads CASSADRGSNQPQHF. CDR3 in DNA: TGTGCCAGTTCGGCCGACAGGGGCAGCAATCAGCCCCAGCATTTT.

The chain links TRBV11-1 to TRBJ2-1, with D uncertain. V was shortened by 7 bases and J by 10 bases, with 20 bases between the two germline ends. Germline CDR1 is SGHAT and CDR2 is FQDESV (reference sequence). The CDR3 runs 14 residues. The CDR3 region is CASTTRDWGSEQFF. The CDR3 nucleotides are TGTGCCAGCACCACAAGGGATTGGGGAAGCGAGCAGTTCTTC.

This clonotype was counted a few times. The rearrangement joins TRBV28 to TRBJ2-7; D possibly corresponds to TRBD1 (5 bases). CDR3 length equals 14 residues. The V gene lost 0 bases and the J gene lost 7 bases, with 13 bases spanning the gap. The germline V gene has CDR1 MDHEN and CDR2 SYDVKM. The CDR3 DNA reads TGTGCCAGCAGTTTATGGCAGGGCCCTGGGGAGCAGTACTTC. Residues: CASSLWQGPGEQYF.

The chain employs TRBV25-1 and TRBJ2-4; D uncertain. The J call may be in error: the DNA end matches TRBJ2-7 better. The length of the CDR3 is 13 residues. CDR1 is MGHDK and CDR2 is SYGVNS in the germline V gene. The CDR3 here is CASSESWGFEQYF. The CDR3, as DNA: TGTGCCAGCAGTGAATCATGGGGATTCGAGCAGTACTTC.

On this clonotype: At one end, the junction sequence differs from germline, possibly due to a read error. The V call is TRBV11-2, the J call TRBJ2-2; TRBD2 is a possible D gene (6 bases). Germline CDR1 SGHAT, CDR2 FQNNGV. This CDR3 is 15 amino acids long. This CDR3 is CASTLAATNTGELFF. The DNA of the CDR3 is TGTGCCAGCACCTTAGCGGCGACGAACACCGGGGAGCTGTTTTTT.

In this sample, this clonotype turned up a few times. The chain recombines TRBV24-1 with TRBJ1-2; D remains ambiguous. The CDR3 length is 14 residues. Trimming pared 2 bases from V and 2 bases from J, leaving 8 bases between. The germline gives CDR1 KGHDR, CDR2 SFDVKD. The CDR3: CATSDYSVNYGYTF. CDR3 DNA: TGTGCCACCAGTGATTACAGCGTCAACTATGGCTACACCTTC.

V usage is TRBV10-3 and J usage is TRBJ1-1, with 8 bases lining up with TRBD1. Germline V CDR1 and CDR2: ENHRY, SYGVKD. J was trimmed by 5 bases and V by 3 bases; bases with no gene match: 8. The CDR3 runs to 15 residues. The CDR3 spells CAISDPDRARTEAFF. The CDR3 DNA reads as TGTGCCATCAGTGACCCGGACAGGGCGAGAACTGAAGCTTTCTTT.

This clonotype was observed a few times. This clone may be a read error of a much larger clone one base away. The CDR3 reads CATSQGLETGERFF. The CDR3 nucleotides are TGTGCCACCAGTCAGGGGTTGGAGACCGGGGAGCGGTTTTTT. The V and J genes are TRBV24-1 and TRBJ2-2, with D possibly being TRBD1 (6 bases). Germline V gene lookup returns CDR1 KGHDR and CDR2 SFDVKD. This CDR3 contains 14 residues.

The chain couples TRBV20-1 to TRBJ2-1; D may match TRBD1 or TRBD2 (5 bases each). Trimming shortened V by 6 bases and J by 0 bases, and 15 bases separated the two germline ends. CDR1 DFQATT and CDR2 SNEGSKA come from the germline V gene (reference sequence). This CDR3 spans 15 amino acids. CDR3 DNA: TGCAGTGCCGACCTGGGGGTCAGCTCCTACAATGAGCAGTTCTTC. It is translated as CSADLGVSSYNEQFF.

About this clonotype itself: Just one base apart from a much larger clone, this may be a read error. The chain combines TRBV4-3 with TRBJ2-6; a weak D match, TRBD1 (5 bases). Germline-derived CDR1 and CDR2 are LGHNA and YSLEER. The CDR3 has 16 residues. CDR3 nucleotides: TGCGCCAGCAGCCAAGAACCGTCCTCTGGGGCCAACGTCCGGACTTTC. Its protein is CASSQEPSSGANVRTF.

This sequence joins TRBV29-1 and TRBJ1-5; D perhaps matches TRBD1 (6 bases). Trimming stripped 2 bases from V and 3 bases from J, with 8 bases between. CDR1 is SQVTM and CDR2 is ANQGSEA in the germline V gene. The CDR3 sequence is 13 residues long. CDR3 loop: CSVETGLNQPQHF. DNA of the CDR3: TGCAGCGTTGAAACAGGGCTCAATCAGCCCCAGCATTTT.

This chain connects TRBV20-1 to TRBJ2-3; 11 bases agree with TRBD1. This CDR3 is 12 amino acids long. Germline V CDR1 and CDR2: DFQATT, SNEGSKA (reference sequence). V dropped 0 bases and J dropped 13; count of bases not matched to a gene: 3. The CDR3 protein is CSARDQGQGEYF. The CDR3 bases are TGCAGTGCTAGAGATCAGGGACAGGGGGAGTATTTT.

The chain combines TRBV7-2 with TRBJ2-7, with D possibly TRBD2 on 6 matching bases. The length of the CDR3 is 15 residues. CDR1 is SGHTA, CDR2 FQGNSA, per germline. Trimming took 5 bases from V and 0 from J, leaving 14 bases between them. The CDR3 region is CASSPPGTDSYEQYF. The CDR3 DNA reads as TGTGCCAGCAGCCCGCCGGGGACTGACTCCTACGAGCAGTACTTC.

The gene calls are TRBV9 and TRBJ2-3, with 7 bases identical to TRBD1. This CDR3 has 14 residues. Germline CDR1 reads SGDLS; CDR2 reads YYNGEE. Germline trimming cut 8 bases from V and 1 base from J; bases unmatched to any gene: 7. The CDR3, as DNA: TGTGCCAGTGGAGACAGGGTGGGCACAGATACGCAGTATTTT. This sequence encodes CASGDRVGTDTQYF.

This clonotype was seen a few times. This chain connects TRBV29-1 to TRBJ2-3; no definite D call. V gave up 6 bases and J gave up 1 base, with 11 bases separating them. The germline V gene encodes CDR1 SQVTM and CDR2 ANQGSEA. CDR3 size: 13 residues. CDR3 DNA: TGCAGCGTAGGGTTTGCCCGCACAGATACGCAGTATTTT. Translation gives CSVGFARTDTQYF.

This clonotype was recorded only once. The junction shows a germline mismatch at one end, possibly a read error. J is TRBJ2-1 and V is TRBV20-1, with 7 bases fitting TRBD2. The CDR3 runs to 13 residues. Germline CDR1 DFQATT, CDR2 SNEGSKA (reference sequence). The CDR3 coding sequence is TGCAGTGCGACTAGCTTTCGCTACAATGTGCAGTTCTTC. This codes for CSATSFRYNVQFF.

This clonotype was observed a handful of times. The chain has TRBV2 and TRBJ2-1, with no clear D. Germline CDR1 is SNHLY and CDR2 is FYNNEI. The CDR3 covers 11 residues. The germline V and J ends were trimmed by 7 bases and 4 bases, with 5 bases remaining between them. CDR3 bases: TGTGCCAGCACCCCATACAATGAGCAGTTCTTC. It yields the protein CASTPYNEQFF.

This clonotype was counted only a few times. V and J are TRBV20-1 and TRBJ1-2; D possibly corresponds to TRBD1 (5 bases). Per germline, CDR1 DFQATT and CDR2 SNEGSKA (reference sequence). The CDR3 spans 14 residues. The ends were cut back, 4 bases at V and 0 bases at J, with 12 bases in the middle. This CDR3 reads CSAITLTANYGYTF. The CDR3, as DNA: TGCAGTGCTATTACTCTGACAGCTAACTATGGCTACACCTTC.

There are a few counts of this clonotype. The V and J genes are TRBV7-9 and TRBJ2-7, with 8 bases lining up with TRBD1. Trimming took 6 bases from V and 5 from J; bases not matched to a gene: 6. The CDR3 is 13 residues long. CDR1 is SEHNR, CDR2 FQNEAQ, per germline (reference sequence). CDR3 DNA sequence: TGTGCCAGCAGGCAGCCGACAGGGGACGAGCAGTACTTC. As protein: CASRQPTGDEQYF.

V usage is TRBV4-3 and J usage is TRBJ2-2; TRBD1 aligns across 10 bases. Trimming cost V 4 bases and J 7 bases; bases outside gene matches: 9. Per the germline V gene, CDR1 is LGHNA and CDR2 is YSLEER. The CDR3 totals 16 residues. The DNA of the CDR3 is TGCGCCAGCAGCCGCGTGTTGGGGGACAGGGGCGGGGAGCTGTTTTTT. Its protein product is CASSRVLGDRGGELFF.

The chain couples TRBV5-1 to TRBJ2-3, with 10 bases identical to TRBD1. Trimming took 0 bases from V and 3 from J; bases not matched to a gene: 10. CDR1 and CDR2 from the germline V gene are SGHRS and YFSETQ. This CDR3 is built from 18 residues. The CDR3 DNA is TGCGCCAGCAGCTTGGAAGGGACAGGGGAACGTGGTACAGATACGCAGTATTTT. Translated: CASSLEGTGERGTDTQYF.

Of note for this clonotype: The germline gene is not matched at one end of the junction; a read error may be the cause. The J gene is TRBJ2-5, the V gene TRBV3-1, with D hard to call. The DNA end is a closer match to TRBJ2-7, so the J assignment may be wrong. Germline loops: CDR1 LGHDT, CDR2 YNNKEL (reference sequence). The CDR3 length is 14 residues. The CDR3 DNA follows: TGTGCCAGCAGCCAAGTGGCGCCCTCCTGCGAGCAGTACTTC. It codes for CASSQVAPSCEQYF.

The genes are TRBV5-1 and TRBJ1-2; 10 bases align to TRBD1. The germline CDR1 and CDR2 sequences are SGHRS and YFSETQ. The CDR3 totals 15 residues. V shed 2 bases and J 7 bases; nucleotides not matched to a gene: 8. CDR3 coding DNA: TGCGCCAGCAGCTTTTTGACAGGGGGCGAAGGTGGCTACACCTTC. This sequence encodes CASSFLTGGEGGYTF.

This sequence joins TRBV7-2 and TRBJ2-1, with 12 bases lining up with TRBD2. There are 16 residues in the CDR3. Germline values: CDR1 SGHTA, CDR2 FQGNSA. V shed 5 bases, J shed 7 bases, and the junction held 9 bases outside the gene matches. In nucleotides, the CDR3 is TGTGCCAGCAGCCGATCGACTAGCGGGGGCAGGAATGAGCAGTTCTTC. Amino acids: CASSRSTSGGRNEQFF.

The CDR3 nucleotides are TGTGCCAGCAGCTTAGAATTTGGAGTAGCGGGGGGGCGGGATACGCAGTATTTT. Its protein is CASSLEFGVAGGRDTQYF. This sequence joins TRBV7-2 and TRBJ2-3, with 11 positions matching TRBD2. J was trimmed by 6 bases and V by 1 base; bases with no gene match: 12. This CDR3 spans 18 amino acids. CDR1 SGHTA and CDR2 FQGNSA come from the germline V gene. Complete variable domain (other parts from reference TRBV7-2 and TRBJ2-3): GAGVSQSPSNKVTEKGKDVELRCDPISGHTALYWYRQSLGQGLEFLIYFQGNSAPDKSGLPSDRFSAERTGGSVSTLTIQRTQQEDSAVYLCASSLEFGVAGGRDTQYFGPGTRLTVL.